The 9 T cell receptor beta chains below all came from one sample that was sequenced in a study of T cell responses to AZD1222 COVID-19 vaccine. Repertoires were generated with immunoSEQ multiplex PCR, while TCRdb's copy carries only in-frame clones and drops some. This table holds 85,000 or so clones, around 89% found once. The source was peripheral blood, collected on day 0 of AZD1222 vaccination. Every receptor here comes from an adult in good health.

This chain connects TRBV4-1 to TRBJ2-7; 10 positions agree with TRBD2. CDR1 and CDR2 from the germline V gene are MGHRA and YSYEKL. This CDR3 has 17 residues. V was pared by 0 bases and J by 1 base, with 6 bases of the junction left unmatched. CDR3: CASSQDQNSGGSYEQYF. Here the CDR3 DNA reads TGCGCCAGCAGCCAAGATCAGAATAGCGGGGGGTCCTACGAGCAGTACTTC.

The chain carries TRBV4-3 and TRBJ2-2; 8 bases agree with TRBD2. Losses at the gene ends were 1 base for V and 4 bases for J; bases not matched to a gene: 11. This CDR3 has 18 amino acids. The germline V gene has CDR1 LGHNA and CDR2 YSLEER. CDR3 nucleotide sequence: TGCGCCAGCAGCCAAGCCACGGGGGGGTGGGAGACCACCGGGGAGCTGTTTTTT. Residues: CASSQATGGWETTGELFF.

This chain links TRBV28 with TRBJ1-5; D is possibly TRBD1 (6 bases). With 2 bases removed from V and 1 base from J, the gap between germline ends came to 15 bases. The CDR3 is 17 residues long. The V gene's germline CDR1 is MDHEN and CDR2 SYDVKM. CDR3 amino acids: CASSLTGLNPSNQPQHF. As DNA, the CDR3 is TGTGCCAGCAGTTTAACAGGGTTAAATCCCAGCAATCAGCCCCAGCATTTT.

V usage is TRBV11-3 and J usage is TRBJ2-5; D call uncertain. This CDR3 has 15 amino acids. V lost 5 bases, J lost 5 bases, and 18 bases lay in between. Germline V CDR1 and CDR2: SGHNT, YENEEA. The CDR3 protein is CASSPPRKGRETQYF. The CDR3 nucleotides are TGTGCCAGCAGCCCCCCGAGAAAAGGTCGGGAGACCCAGTACTTC.

This clone was detected once. The V gene is TRBV18, the J gene TRBJ1-1; D is uncertain. CDR3 length: 12 amino acids. CDR1 and CDR2 from the germline V gene are KGHSH and LQKENI. V was shortened by 4 bases and J by 0 bases, with 3 bases between the two germline ends. The CDR3 reads CASSLLNTEAFF. Written as DNA, the CDR3 is TGTGCCAGCTCACTATTGAACACTGAAGCTTTCTTT.

CDR3 sequence reads: CASSMMGQANTEAFF. CDR3 nucleotide sequence: TGTGCCAGTAGTATGATGGGGCAGGCTAACACTGAAGCTTTCTTT. The J gene is TRBJ1-1, the V gene TRBV19, with a possible D match to TRBD1 (5 bases). Germline values: CDR1 LNHDA, CDR2 SQIVND (reference sequence). The CDR3 covers 15 residues. V was clipped by 3 bases and J by 2 bases, with 13 bases between them.

V usage is TRBV5-1 and J usage is TRBJ1-2, with a possible D match to TRBD1 (5 bases). Trimming took off 4 bases at V and 4 bases at J, with 11 bases between the two ends. Germline V gene lookup returns CDR1 SGHRS and CDR2 YFSETQ. The CDR3 is 13 amino acids. The CDR3 DNA reads TGCGCCAGCAGCCCGGGGACTGTCTATGGCTACACCTTC. Its translation: CASSPGTVYGYTF.

This chain joins TRBV5-6 and TRBJ2-1; D is unresolved. V lost 0 bases, J lost 5 bases, and 3 bases lay in between. Germline lookup yields CDR1 SGHDT and CDR2 YYEEEE. The length of the CDR3 is 12 residues. The CDR3 sequence: CASSLGDNEQFF. The CDR3 DNA sequence: TGTGCCAGCAGCTTGGGCGACAATGAGCAGTTCTTC. Full variable domain (remainder filled in from reference TRBV5-6 and TRBJ2-1): DAGVTQSPTHLIKTRGQQVTLRCSPKSGHDTVSWYQQALGQGPQFIFQYYEEEERQRGNFPDRFSGHQFPNYSSELNVNALLLGDSALYLCASSLGDNEQFFGPGTRLTVL.

The chain combines TRBV9 with TRBJ2-2, with 10 bases matching TRBD2. The CDR3 runs to 16 residues. The germline V gene encodes CDR1 SGDLS and CDR2 YYNGEE. V lost 2 bases, J lost 5 bases, and 6 bases stayed unmatched. In nucleotides, the CDR3 is TGTGCCAGCAGCGTCCGAGCGGGGGGGCATACCGGGGAGCTGTTTTTT. It specifies CASSVRAGGHTGELFF.